Here is one TCR beta chain with its context. The data were obtained in a study of T cell changes during pregnancy in multiple sclerosis. Generated by immunoSEQ multiplex PCR, the TCRdb table keeps only in-frame clones and is missing some. This repertoire shows roughly 32,000 clones, around 93% found once; its top ten account for roughly 0.4%. V gave up 1 base and J gave up 0 bases, with 10 bases separating them. Germline V CDR1 and CDR2: MGHRA, YSYEKL. CDR3 length: 16 residues. The chain is built from TRBV4-1 and TRBJ2-1; D not resolved. This TCR was sampled from a female donor with multiple sclerosis, enrolled in a pregnancy study. Sequencing used CD4+ T cells from peripheral blood mononuclear cells, obtained in the second trimester of pregnancy. The CDR3 sequence: CASSQVHMVSYNEQFF. CDR3 nucleotides: TGCGCCAGCAGCCAAGTTCACATGGTCTCCTACAATGAGCAGTTCTTC.